In this sample, the clone carrying this T cell receptor (beta chain) turned up once. Its matching antigen is unknown. The data were obtained in a study of shared clonotypes between healthy human individuals. At the level of the study: Samples came from a couple of female and a few male donors aged 18 to 49. Plates per donor: three CD4 naive, three CD4 memory, two CD8 naive, one CD8 memory. Study-level points and caveats: Only blood was sampled, and tissue TCR repertoires likely differ from blood ones.

V gave up 1 base and J gave up 7 bases, with 11 bases separating them. The V gene's germline CDR1 is MGHRA and CDR2 YSYEKL. This CDR3 contains 14 residues. When replicate PCRs were run on sorted subsets, they used around 200 ng DNA, tens of thousands of T cell genomes. Assay: immunoSEQ multiplex PCR; the TCRdb copy retains only in-frame clones and omits some. In the table there are around 88,000 clones, 68% of which are singletons. Sequencing was performed on memory CD8+ T cells sorted from blood. The subset is: CD45RO+ cells pooled with CCR7-negative TemRA cells. The receptor comes from a man aged 25 to 40 in good health. The chain has TRBV4-1 and TRBJ2-1, with a weak D call TRBD2 (6 bases). CDR3 in DNA: TGCGCCAGCAGCCAAGTTGCGGGAAATAATGAGCAGTTCTTC. Its translation is CASSQVAGNNEQFF.